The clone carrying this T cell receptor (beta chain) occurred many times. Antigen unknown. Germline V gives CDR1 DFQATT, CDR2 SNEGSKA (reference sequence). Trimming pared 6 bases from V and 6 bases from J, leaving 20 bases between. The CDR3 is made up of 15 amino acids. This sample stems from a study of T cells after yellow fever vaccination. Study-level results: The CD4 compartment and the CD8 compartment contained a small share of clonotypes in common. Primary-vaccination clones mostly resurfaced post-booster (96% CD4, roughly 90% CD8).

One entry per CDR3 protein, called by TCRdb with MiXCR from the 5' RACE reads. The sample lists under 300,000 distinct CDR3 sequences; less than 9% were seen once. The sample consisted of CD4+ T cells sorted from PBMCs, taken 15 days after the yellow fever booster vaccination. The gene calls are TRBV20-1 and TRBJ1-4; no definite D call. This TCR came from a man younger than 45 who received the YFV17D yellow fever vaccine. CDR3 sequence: CSAPPGAGPYEKLFF. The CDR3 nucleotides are TGCAGTGCCCCACCCGGTGCAGGCCCTTATGAAAAACTGTTTTTT.